Below are 6 T cell receptor beta chains sequenced from a single sample in a study of cytomegalovirus exposure and HLA in healthy donors. It was with 60 Vbeta and 13 Jbeta primers that the PCR ran. Sequenced by immunoSEQ multiplex PCR; TCRdb stores in-frame clones only, minus some. This table has about 120,000 clones, 79% appearing once. Sequenced input: PBMCs. Every receptor here comes from a man between 18 and 35 years old in good health and CMV-seronegative.

The rearrangement uses TRBV4-3 and TRBJ1-1; D gene uncertain. The V gene lost 0 bases and the J gene lost 7 bases, with 12 bases spanning the gap. The CDR3 sequence is 14 residues long. The V gene's germline CDR1 is LGHNA and CDR2 YSLEER. CDR3 loop: CASSQDWREGEAFF. CDR3 bases: TGCGCCAGCAGCCAAGATTGGAGGGAGGGTGAAGCTTTCTTT.

The chain employs TRBV7-8 and TRBJ1-5; 11 bases map to TRBD1. Germline CDR1 reads SGHVS; CDR2 reads FQNEAQ. The CDR3 contains 16 residues. The V segment lost 1 base and the J segment 3 bases; nucleotides outside the gene matches: 2. The CDR3 region has the DNA TGTGCCAGCAGCTTAGGGACAGGGGGCGTCAATCAGCCCCAGCATTTT. Amino acids: CASSLGTGGVNQPQHF.

The V gene is TRBV6-5, the J gene TRBJ2-7; D gene uncertain. Germline V gene sequence: CDR1 MNHEY, CDR2 SVGAGI. V dropped 5 bases and J dropped 0 bases, with 11 bases sitting between them. The CDR3 totals 14 residues. CDR3 region: CASSRSASSYEQYF. CDR3 in DNA: TGTGCCAGCAGTAGGAGCGCGAGCTCCTACGAGCAGTACTTC.

The chain has TRBV19 and TRBJ1-1, with a tentative D call TRBD1 (6 bases). V dropped 4 bases and J dropped 3 bases, with 21 bases sitting between them. The germline gives CDR1 LNHDA, CDR2 SQIVND (reference sequence). The CDR3 is 17 amino acids. The CDR3 nucleotides are TGTGCCAGTAGTAAGGGGCGGGGGGGGCGCACGGACACTGAAGCTTTCTTT. This translates into CASSKGRGGRTDTEAFF.

The chain is built from TRBV7-9 and TRBJ2-3, with D possibly being TRBD1 (5 bases). This CDR3 has 16 residues. V was cut by 1 base and J by 0 bases, with 11 bases left in between. Germline V gene lookup returns CDR1 SEHNR and CDR2 FQNEAQ (reference sequence). The CDR3 region has the DNA TGTGCCAGCAGCTTAGTTGGACAACAAAGCACAGATACGCAGTATTTT. It specifies CASSLVGQQSTDTQYF. The full variable domain, rest sourced from reference TRBV7-9 and TRBJ2-3, is DTGVSQNPRHKITKRGQNVTFRCDPISEHNRLYWYRQTLGQGPEFLTYFQNEAQLEKSRLLSDRFSAERPKGSFSTLEIQRTEQGDSAMYLCASSLVGQQSTDTQYFGPGTRLTVL.

The chain is built from TRBV5-1 and TRBJ1-1; perhaps TRBD1 as D (5 bases). V was shortened by 0 bases and J by 3 bases, with 15 bases between the two germline ends. The CDR3 totals 16 residues. The V gene's germline CDR1 is SGHRS and CDR2 YFSETQ. CDR3: CASSLDGRPGDTEAFF. In DNA, the CDR3 is TGCGCCAGCAGCTTGGATGGCCGCCCGGGGGACACTGAAGCTTTCTTT. The whole variable domain, filled in from reference TRBV5-1 and TRBJ1-1, reads KAGVTQTPRYLIKTRGQQVTLSCSPISGHRSVSWYQQTPGQGLQFLFEYFSETQRNKGNFPGRFSGRQFSNSRSEMNVSTLELGDSALYLCASSLDGRPGDTEAFFGQGTRLTVV.